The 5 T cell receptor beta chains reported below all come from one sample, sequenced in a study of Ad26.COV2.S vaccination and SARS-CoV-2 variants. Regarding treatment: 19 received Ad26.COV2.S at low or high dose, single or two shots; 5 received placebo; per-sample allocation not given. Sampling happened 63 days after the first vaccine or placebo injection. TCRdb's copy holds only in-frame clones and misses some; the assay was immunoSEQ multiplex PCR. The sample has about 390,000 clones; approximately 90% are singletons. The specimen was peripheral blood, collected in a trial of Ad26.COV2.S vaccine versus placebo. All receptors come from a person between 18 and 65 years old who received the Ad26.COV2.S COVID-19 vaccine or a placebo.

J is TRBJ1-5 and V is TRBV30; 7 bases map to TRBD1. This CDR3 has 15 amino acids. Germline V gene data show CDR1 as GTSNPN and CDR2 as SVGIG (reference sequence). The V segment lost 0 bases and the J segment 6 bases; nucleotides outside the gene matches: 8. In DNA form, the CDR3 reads TGTGCCTGGAGTGTACAATTGGCAGGGGGTCAGCCCCAGCATTTT. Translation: CAWSVQLAGGQPQHF.

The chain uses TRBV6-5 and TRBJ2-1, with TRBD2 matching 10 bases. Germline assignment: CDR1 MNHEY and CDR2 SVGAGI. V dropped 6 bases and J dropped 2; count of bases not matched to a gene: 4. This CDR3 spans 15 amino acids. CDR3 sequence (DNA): TGTGCCAGCAGCCGTAGCGGGGGGCCCTACAATGAGCAGTTCTTC. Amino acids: CASSRSGGPYNEQFF.

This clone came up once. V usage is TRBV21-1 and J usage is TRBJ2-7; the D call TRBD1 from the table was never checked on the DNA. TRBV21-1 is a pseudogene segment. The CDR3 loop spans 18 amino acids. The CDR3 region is CASSKVGSNGTGGFEQYF. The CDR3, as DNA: TGTGCCAGCAGCAAAGTTGGGAGCAACGGGACAGGGGGGTTCGAGCAGTACTTC.

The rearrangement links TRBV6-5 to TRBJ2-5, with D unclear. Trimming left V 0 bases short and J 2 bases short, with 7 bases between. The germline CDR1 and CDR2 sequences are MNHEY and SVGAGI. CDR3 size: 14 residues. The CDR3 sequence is CASSYSFRQETQYF. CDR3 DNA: TGTGCCAGCAGTTACTCCTTCCGACAAGAGACCCAGTACTTC.

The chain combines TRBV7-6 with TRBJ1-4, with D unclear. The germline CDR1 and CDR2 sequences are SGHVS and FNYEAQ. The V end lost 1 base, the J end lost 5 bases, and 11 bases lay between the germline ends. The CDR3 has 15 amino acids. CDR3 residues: CASSLGVSLNEKLFF. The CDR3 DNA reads TGTGCCAGCAGCTTAGGGGTCAGTCTGAATGAAAAACTGTTTTTT.